What follows are 7 T cell receptor beta chains derived from one specimen sequenced in a study of cytomegalovirus exposure and HLA in healthy donors (TCRdb year 2017). Libraries were built with the immunoSEQ multiplex PCR assay. For the multiplex PCR, a mixture combining 60 forward primers for TCR Vbeta segments and 13 reverse primers for TCR Jbeta segments was used. The immuneACCESS repertoire file appears here via TCRdb, limited to in-frame rearrangements. These files lack a portion of the clones; in checked studies, under half of the deficit traces to unresolved V genes, and the cause of the others is not known. Recorded for this sample are approximately 140,000 clones; around 60% of them occurred a single time. About 7.1% of the sample is in the top ten clones. Sequencing input: PBMCs. Source of these receptors: a woman aged 55 to 70 in good health and CMV-seropositive.

This sequence joins TRBV6-5 and TRBJ2-2; D perhaps matches TRBD1 (6 bases). Trimming stripped 2 bases from V and 4 bases from J, with 14 bases between. This CDR3 has 16 amino acids. Per the germline V gene, CDR1 is MNHEY and CDR2 is SVGAGI. As DNA, the CDR3 is TGTGCCAGCAGTTACGCCACAGGGATGGGCACCGGGGAGCTGTTTTTT. Its protein is CASSYATGMGTGELFF.

The chain links TRBV30 to TRBJ1-5; 9 nucleotides match TRBD1. This CDR3 has 15 residues. CDR1 GTSNPN and CDR2 SVGIG come from the germline V gene (reference sequence). J lost 6 bases, V lost 0 bases, and 6 bases had no gene match. DNA for the CDR3: TGTGCCTGGAGTGTATCTGGGACAGGGACTCAGCCCCAGCATTTT. Amino acids: CAWSVSGTGTQPQHF.

V gene TRBV5-4 combines with J gene TRBJ2-1; 9 nucleotides align to TRBD2. Germline trimming cut 2 bases from V and 8 bases from J; bases unmatched to any gene: 5. Per germline, CDR1 SGHNT and CDR2 YYREEE (reference sequence). There are 14 residues in the CDR3. The CDR3 here is CASSFGGRGDEQFF. In nucleotides, the CDR3 is TGTGCCAGCAGCTTCGGCGGGAGGGGGGATGAGCAGTTCTTC.

This clone was counted between two and nine times. The CDR3 region is CAGMDRANNVLTF. The CDR3 nucleotides read TGTGCCGGTATGGACAGGGCCAACAACGTCCTGACTTTC. The rearrangement uses TRBV19 and TRBJ2-6; 8 bases line up with TRBD1. Germline lookup yields CDR1 LNHDA and CDR2 SQIVND (reference sequence). CDR3 length equals 13 residues. With V trimmed by 11 bases and J by 9 bases, 9 bases remained unmatched.

The rearrangement links TRBV5-1 to TRBJ2-3, with 7 positions matching TRBD1. The CDR3 contains 14 residues. CDR1 SGHRS and CDR2 YFSETQ come from the germline V gene. The J segment lost 7 bases and the V segment lost 3 bases, leaving 8 bases of the junction unmatched. The CDR3 here is CASSSGTVEYTQYF. DNA of the CDR3: TGCGCCAGCAGCTCGGGGACAGTCGAATATACGCAGTATTTT.

This chain links TRBV7-2 with TRBJ2-3, with 7 bases identical to TRBD2. In germline, CDR1 is SGHTA, CDR2 FQGNSA. The CDR3 length is 16 residues. The V gene end was trimmed by 2 bases and the J gene end by 2 bases; junction bases not matched to a gene: 7. The CDR3 is CASSLYGLAATDTQYF. The CDR3 DNA sequence: TGTGCCAGCAGCTTATATGGGCTAGCGGCCACAGATACGCAGTATTTT.

The chain combines TRBV7-6 with TRBJ1-3, with D perhaps TRBD1 (5 bases). CDR1 is SGHVS and CDR2 is FNYEAQ in the germline V gene. Trimming left V 5 bases short and J 4 bases short, with 12 bases between. This CDR3 has 14 amino acids. CDR3 nucleotides: TGTGCCAGCAGCCCGACAGTACCCGGAAACACCATATATTTT. This encodes CASSPTVPGNTIYF.